This TCR beta chain is from a study of blood T cells in healthy people across ages. Trimming took 11 bases from V and 3 from J, leaving 18 bases between them. The CDR3 is 14 residues long. Germline V gene lookup returns CDR1 MNHEY and CDR2 SVGEGT. Alongside a J-beta primer mix, a sample-barcoded 5' primer served in a second PCR lasting roughly 6 to 11 cycles. A single record per CDR3 protein comes from TCRdb applying MiXCR to the 5' RACE reads. The sample shows fewer than 950,000 distinct CDR3 sequences, around 36% of them seen only once. This clonotype was counted between two and nine times. Specimen: blood. The sequence was obtained from a man aged 18 to 29 in good health. The chain has TRBV6-2 or TRBV6-3 and TRBJ2-3; tentative D call: TRBD2 (6 bases). The CDR3 sequence: CAAPGREGTDTQYF. For the CDR3, the DNA is TGTGCCGCCCCAGGGCGGGAAGGTACAGATACGCAGTATTTT.